The rows below give T cell receptor beta chains drawn from one sample of a study of control samples from healthy donors and cancer patients. Clones were read by immunoSEQ multiplex PCR, and TCRdb kept only the in-frame ones, dropping some. The table lists 55,000 to 75,000 clones, approximately 89% of them singletons. The sample was PBMCs. Receptors were obtained from a woman aged 50 to 60 with head and neck cancer. The CDR3 runs from the conserved cysteine through the conserved F or W. The D gene is left open where the match is weak. Clone size, where shown, is once, few, many, or a class for clones that have expanded.

v_call	d_call	j_call	clone_size	cdr3_nt	cdr3_aa
TRBV7-2	TRBD1	TRBJ2-7	.	TGTGCCAGCAGTATTACCCACAGGGGGCAATACGAGCAGTACTTC	CASSITHRGQYEQYF
TRBV12-3/TRBV12-4	.	TRBJ1-2	.	TGTGCCAGCATATGGGGGGGATATAATGGCTACACCTTC	CASIWGGYNGYTF
TRBV7-3	.	TRBJ2-3	.	TGTGCCAGCAGCCCAGATGGGGCACAAGATACGCAGTATTTT	CASSPDGAQDTQYF
TRBV2	.	TRBJ1-6	.	TGTGCCAGCAGTGAAGCGCAGGTGGAGATCAAGAATTCACCCCTCCACTTT	CASSEAQVEIKNSPLHF
TRBV19	.	TRBJ1-4	.	TGTGCCAGCGGACCGGGACAAGGAAGAAATGAAAAACTGTTTTTT	CASGPGQGRNEKLFF
TRBV28	.	TRBJ2-7	.	TGTGCCAGCAGTTTATTGCAGGGGAGGTCCGAGCAGTACTTC	CASSLLQGRSEQYF
TRBV19	.	TRBJ2-7	.	TGTGCCAGTAGTATGGCGCAGGGGCGACCCTACGAGCAGTACTTC	CASSMAQGRPYEQYF
TRBV29-1	.	TRBJ2-2	.	TGCAGCGCCGGGAGTACCGGGGAGCTGTTTTTT	CSAGSTGELFF
TRBV6-4	.	TRBJ2-3	.	TGTGCCAGCAGTGACGGCGGGGCCAGCACAGATACGCAGTATTTT	CASSDGGASTDTQYF
TRBV5-1	.	TRBJ1-4	.	TGCGCCAGCAGCTTGAGTGGGGGCGATAGTGAAAAACTGTTTTTT	CASSLSGGDSEKLFF
TRBV11-2	.	TRBJ2-3	.	TGTGCCAGCAGCATCACGGGAGCAGATACGCAGTATTTT	CASSITGADTQYF
TRBV6-5	.	TRBJ2-5	.	TGTGCCAGCAGTTACCAGGCGGGCGGCCGGGAGACCCAGTACTTC	CASSYQAGGRETQYF
TRBV18	TRBD1	TRBJ2-2	.	TGTGCCAGCTCACCAGACAGGGTCTCCACCGGGGAGCTGTTTTTT	CASSPDRVSTGELFF
TRBV4-1	.	TRBJ1-2	.	TGCGCCAGCAGCCAAGATTGGTCAGGGGCAAGCTATGGCTACACCTTC	CASSQDWSGASYGYTF
TRBV5-1	TRBD1	TRBJ1-1	.	TGCGCCAGCAGCTTGGGCAGGGGGGGAGGGGACACTGAAGCTTTCTTT	CASSLGRGGGDTEAFF
TRBV6-5	TRBD1	TRBJ2-5	.	TGTGCCAGCAGACTAGGGGGCGAAGAGACCCAGTACTTC	CASRLGGEETQYF
TRBV7-8	.	TRBJ2-2	once	TGTGCCAGCAGCTCCTCTGGGGCCAACACCGGGGAGCTGTTTTTT	CASSSSGANTGELFF
TRBV12-3/TRBV12-4	.	TRBJ2-5	.	TGTGCCCTCGATAGGGCCCTCCAAGAGACCCAGTACTTC	CALDRALQETQYF
TRBV7-3	TRBD2	TRBJ2-2	.	TGTGCCAGCAGCTGGGGACTAGCGGGGGGAACGAACACCGGGGAGCTGTTTTTT	CASSWGLAGGTNTGELFF
TRBV2	.	TRBJ1-1	.	TGTGCCAGCAGACTACAGGACCTCATGAACACTGAAGCTTTCTTT	CASRLQDLMNTEAFF
TRBV29-1	.	TRBJ2-5	.	TGCAGCGTTGATACGGGGGAGGAGACCCAGTACTTC	CSVDTGEETQYF
TRBV7-9	TRBD1	TRBJ2-3	.	TGTGCCAGCAGCTTAGGGGTGGGGGACAGGGGCACAGATACGCAGTATTTT	CASSLGVGDRGTDTQYF
TRBV7-2	.	TRBJ2-7	few	TGTGCCAGCAGCCTGTGGGGGGACGAGCAGTACTTC	CASSLWGDEQYF
TRBV11-2	.	TRBJ2-7	.	TGTGCCAGCAGCTTAGGGAACAGGGTCGGCTCCTACGAGCAGTACTTC	CASSLGNRVGSYEQYF
TRBV28	TRBD1	TRBJ2-3	once	TGTGCCAGCAGTTCTCTCCAGGGGGCACCAGATACGCAGTATTTT	CASSSLQGAPDTQYF
TRBV7-2	TRBD2	TRBJ2-1	few	TGTGCCAGCAGCCCGGGACTAGCGGGGGGAGCGCAGTTCTTC	CASSPGLAGGAQFF
TRBV9	.	TRBJ1-1	.	TGTGCCAGCAGCCCTTTTAAGGTCAGTATGAACACTGAAGCTTTCTTT	CASSPFKVSMNTEAFF
TRBV5-1	TRBD1	TRBJ1-3	.	TGCGCCAGCAGCTTGGGGGACAGGAACACCATATATTTT	CASSLGDRNTIYF
TRBV6-1	.	TRBJ2-7	.	TGTGCCAGCAGTGAAGCCCCAGGGAGCTACGAGCAGTACTTC	CASSEAPGSYEQYF
TRBV5-1	.	TRBJ2-3	once	TGCGCCAGCAGCCAACGGGGCCTTGGGGATACGCAGTATTTT	CASSQRGLGDTQYF
TRBV25-1	.	TRBJ2-2	.	TGTGCCAGCAGTGTGGATTTAGGCGGGGAGCTGTTTTTT	CASSVDLGGELFF
TRBV28	.	TRBJ1-2	.	TGTGCCAGCAGTTTACAGGAAAACTATGGCTACACCTTC	CASSLQENYGYTF
TRBV5-1	.	TRBJ1-2	.	TGCGCCAGCAGCTTGGCGTCGGACCTCGGCTACACCTTC	CASSLASDLGYTF
TRBV5-6	.	TRBJ2-6	.	TGTGCCAGCAGCTTGGGTTTCCTCTCTGGGGCCAACGTCCTGACTTTC	CASSLGFLSGANVLTF
TRBV27	.	TRBJ1-3	once	TGTGCCAGCAGTTTGAGAGAGGGAAACACCATATATTTT	CASSLREGNTIYF
TRBV28	.	TRBJ1-6	.	TGTGCCAGCAGCCTAGGGGTGAGGGCGCACAATTCACCCCTCCACTTT	CASSLGVRAHNSPLHF
TRBV6-2/TRBV6-3	.	TRBJ2-3	.	TGTGCCAGCAGTTACTCCGGAGGGCTAGGGACAGATACGCAGTATTTT	CASSYSGGLGTDTQYF
TRBV15	TRBD1	TRBJ2-6	.	TGTGCCACCAAAGTTCCCGGGACAGGCATGAGAGGGGCCAACGTCCTGACTTTC	CATKVPGTGMRGANVLTF
TRBV6-5	TRBD1	TRBJ1-5	.	TGTGCCAGCAGGGACAGGGGGAACAATCAGCCCCAGCATTTT	CASRDRGNNQPQHF
TRBV7-9	.	TRBJ2-7	once	TGTGCCAGCAGCCTAGACCGGGACCGCTCCTACGAGCAGTACTTC	CASSLDRDRSYEQYF
TRBV7-8	TRBD2	TRBJ2-5	once	TGTGCCAGCAGCTACGGGAGACTAGCGGGGGGGTTAGGAGAGACCCAGTACTTC	CASSYGRLAGGLGETQYF
TRBV28	.	TRBJ1-1	.	TGTGCCAGCAGTTTTCTGGGGGCCCCCCGTTCTGAAGCTTTCTTT	CASSFLGAPRSEAFF
TRBV11-2	.	TRBJ1-5	once	TGTGCCAGCAGCTTAGATGGTGTTCAGCCCCAGCATTTT	CASSLDGVQPQHF
TRBV7-9	.	TRBJ2-7	.	TGTGCCAGCAGCTGGCCCCTTAGCGGTACCTACGAGCAGTACTTC	CASSWPLSGTYEQYF
TRBV9	.	TRBJ1-1	few	TGTGCCAGCAAGGGGGGAGACGGGCGCACTGAAGCTTTCTTT	CASKGGDGRTEAFF
TRBV3-1/TRBV3-2	.	TRBJ2-5	.	TGTGCCAGCAGCCCCGGACGGTTACAAGAGACCCAGTACTTC	CASSPGRLQETQYF
TRBV5-6	.	TRBJ1-1	.	TGTGCCAGCAGCTTGGCCAGCGGGGGGGGCACTGAAGCTTTCTTT	CASSLASGGGTEAFF
TRBV28	TRBD1	TRBJ1-2	few	TGTGCCAGCACCGTTGACAGGGGCAACTATGGCTACACCTTC	CASTVDRGNYGYTF
TRBV10-3	.	TRBJ1-2	.	TGTGCCATTAAACGGGACCCCACCTATGGCTACACCTTC	CAIKRDPTYGYTF
TRBV7-2	TRBD2	TRBJ2-3	.	TGTGCCAGCAGCCGCGGGACCCGGGGGGCAGATACGCAGTATTTT	CASSRGTRGADTQYF
TRBV3-1/TRBV3-2	TRBD1	TRBJ1-5	.	TGTGCCAGCAGCCAAACGCCAGGGGGGAATCAGCCCCAGCATTTT	CASSQTPGGNQPQHF
TRBV7-9	.	TRBJ2-6	.	TGTGCCAGCAGCTCCGGCAGCACGCGGCTCGCGGGTGCCAACGTCCTGACTTTC	CASSSGSTRLAGANVLTF
TRBV15	TRBD1	TRBJ1-3	.	TGTGCCACCAGCAGAGATACAGGGGGCGGCGACACCATATATTTT	CATSRDTGGGDTIYF
TRBV11-2	.	TRBJ1-1	once	TGTGCCAGCAGAAACCACGGGACCACTGAAGCTTTCTTT	CASRNHGTTEAFF
TRBV28	.	TRBJ1-6	.	TGTGCCACCACAGGAAATTCACCCCTCCACTTT	CATTGNSPLHF
TRBV19	.	TRBJ1-6	.	TGTGCCAGTAGTAGCCCCCAGGGTCGGTCACCCCTCCACTTT	CASSSPQGRSPLHF
TRBV9	.	TRBJ2-3	.	TGTGCCAGCAGTTTACTGGGGGGGCGCACAGATACGCAGTATTTT	CASSLLGGRTDTQYF
TRBV6-1	.	TRBJ1-2	once	TGTGCCAGCAGTGAAACTGGACCAGCAGCCTATGGCTACACCTTC	CASSETGPAAYGYTF